These 19 T cell receptor beta chains were sequenced from one sample in a study of T cells in Graves' hyperthyroidism and ophthalmopathy. Researchers amplified the TCR beta CDR3 regions from RNA transcripts. A set of HTBI primers served as the primers for a first-round RT-PCR of the TCR CDR3. TCRdb re-derived calls from the multiplex PCR reads in MiXCR, one entry per CDR3 protein. The table includes hundreds of thousands of distinct CDR3 sequences, around 20% detected once. The sample was blood. The receptors were sampled from a man aged 25-40 years with Graves' ophthalmopathy.

This clonotype has only a few counts. The chain carries TRBV20-1 and TRBJ2-7; D may match TRBD1 or TRBD2 (5 bases each). V lost 3 bases and J 4 bases, leaving 19 bases between the germline ends. The germline V gene has CDR1 DFQATT and CDR2 SNEGSKA (reference sequence). The CDR3 consists of 15 residues. CDR3 nucleotides: TGCAGTGCTAGGAGCTTAGGGACCTCCCAATACGAGCAGTACTTC. Its protein is CSARSLGTSQYEQYF.

This clonotype was detected a few times. CDR3: CASSEGSGYEQFF. As DNA, the CDR3 is TGTGCCAGCAGTGAAGGATCGGGCTATGAGCAGTTCTTC. This chain links TRBV2 with TRBJ2-1; D is unresolved. V lost 1 base to trimming and J lost 8 bases, with 9 bases between them. The CDR3 loop spans 13 amino acids. Germline V gene sequence: CDR1 SNHLY, CDR2 FYNNEI.

Details on this clonotype: A junction end diverges from the germline sequence, so it may reflect a read error. CDR3 coding DNA: TGCAGCGTCGAAGGGACGAAGGGTAGCTACAATGAGCAGTTCTTC. The encoded protein is CSVEGTKGSYNEQFF. The rearrangement links TRBV29-1 to TRBJ2-1; the D gene could be TRBD1 or TRBD2 (5 bases each). Germline V lookup: CDR1 SQVTM, CDR2 ANQGSEA. CDR3 size: 15 residues.

This clonotype was seen repeatedly, ten times or more. The chain has TRBV12-3 or TRBV12-4 and TRBJ2-2; D is uncertain. V was pared by 3 bases and J by 6 bases, with 2 bases between. This CDR3 has 11 residues. CDR3 bases: TGTGCCAGCAGTTTTGCCGGGGAGCTGTTTTTT. Protein product: CASSFAGELFF.

The V gene is TRBV27, the J gene TRBJ2-7, with 7 bases lining up with TRBD2. Germline trimming cut 5 bases from V and 5 bases from J; bases unmatched to any gene: 6. The germline gives CDR1 MNHEY, CDR2 SMNVEV (reference sequence). The CDR3 totals 13 residues. As DNA, the CDR3 is TGTGCCAGCAGTCGCGGGGGAGCGAACGAGCAGTACTTC. Protein product: CASSRGGANEQYF.

J is TRBJ2-3 and V is TRBV27; D is possibly TRBD1 or TRBD2 (5 bases each). Trimming cost V 5 bases and J 2 bases, with 14 bases left between them. The V gene's germline CDR1 is MNHEY and CDR2 SMNVEV (reference sequence). This CDR3 is 15 amino acids long. CDR3 residues: CASSGSGTFTDTQYF. The CDR3, as DNA: TGTGCCAGCAGTGGCTCCGGGACGTTCACAGATACGCAGTATTTT.

In its sample, this clonotype was seen a few times. The CDR3 sequence: CSASWVSTSNAFF. The CDR3 region has the DNA TGCAGTGCTTCATGGGTTTCGACGTCCAATGCTTTCTTT. This rearrangement joins TRBV20-1 to TRBJ1-1; D is uncertain. Germline values: CDR1 DFQATT, CDR2 SNEGSKA (reference sequence). V lost 5 bases and J lost 11, with 21 bases in between. The CDR3 totals 13 residues.

Points on this clonotype: A junction boundary mismatches the germline segment, possibly from a read error. This chain links TRBV6-1 with TRBJ2-1; TRBD1 might be the D (5 bases). The CDR3 covers 15 residues. Germline CDR1 is MNHNS and CDR2 is SASEGT. The CDR3 nucleotides read TGTGCCAGCATTGAAGGGCAGGGAAGGGTCGATGAGCAGTTCTTC. It encodes CASIEGQGRVDEQFF.

This clonotype was seen more than once but under ten times. The chain is built from TRBV5-1 and TRBJ2-1, with TRBD2 identical over 12 bases. The ends lost 0 bases at V and 10 bases at J; junction bases unmatched: 8. CDR3 length equals 16 residues. CDR1 and CDR2 (germline): SGHRS, YFSETQ. The CDR3 DNA follows: TGCGCCAGCAGCTTGGGGCTAGCGGGAGGGTTTGACGAGCAGTTCTTC. It translates to CASSLGLAGGFDEQFF.

The chain links TRBV9 to TRBJ2-5, with a possible D match to TRBD2 (5 bases). Germline CDR1 and CDR2: SGDLS and YYNGEE. Deletions cut 0 bases from V and 2 bases from J, with 8 bases between. This CDR3 has 14 amino acids. CDR3 loop: CASSVEGGQETQYF. CDR3 DNA sequence: TGTGCCAGCAGCGTAGAAGGAGGACAAGAGACCCAGTACTTC.

This clonotype showed up many times. The CDR3 loop reads CASSQGSGAQYF. CDR3 sequence (DNA): TGTGCCAGCAGCCAAGGTTCAGGTGCCCAGTACTTC. The chain has TRBV14 and TRBJ2-5; no reliable D call. This CDR3 region has 12 residues. V was trimmed by 1 base and J by 9 bases, leaving 9 bases between them. Germline V gives CDR1 SGHDN, CDR2 FVKESK. Drawing the rest from reference TRBV14 and TRBJ2-5, the complete variable domain is EAGVTQFPSHSVIEKGQTVTLRCDPISGHDNLYWYRRVMGKEIKFLLHFVKESKQDESGMPNNRFLAERTGGTYSTLKVQPAELEDSGVYFCASSQGSGAQYFGPGTRLLVL.

This clonotype was seen repeatedly, ten times or more. The chain employs TRBV30 and TRBJ1-1; D not certain. V was trimmed by 3 bases and J by 1 base, leaving 9 bases between them. The CDR3 length is 13 residues. Per germline, CDR1 GTSNPN and CDR2 SVGIG (reference sequence). CDR3 region: CAWRDSWNTEAFF. CDR3 in DNA: TGTGCCTGGAGGGACTCCTGGAACACTGAAGCTTTCTTT.

This clonotype occurred many times. The chain carries TRBV7-9 and TRBJ2-2, with unresolved D. Between the trimmed V and J ends, which lost 6 bases and 6 bases, there was a span of 14 bases. CDR1 and CDR2 (germline): SEHNR, FQNEAQ (reference sequence). This CDR3 is built from 14 residues. In DNA form, the CDR3 reads TGTGCCAGCAGTTACCCCGAACGTCCCGGGGAGCTGTTTTTT. Its translation is CASSYPERPGELFF.

Concerning this clonotype itself: This may arise from a read error, as a much more abundant clone is one base away. As the CDR3 is not closed by the conserved phenylalanine or tryptophan, this likely results from a read error. The chain links TRBV6-1 to TRBJ2-7; 10 bases match TRBD2. J was trimmed by 3 bases and V by 5 bases; bases with no gene match: 4. Looked up from germline, CDR1 is MNHNS and CDR2 is SASEGT. This CDR3 comprises 14 residues. The CDR3 sequence: CASSRASGSYEQYL. CDR3 nucleotides: TGTGCCAGCAGTCGGGCTAGCGGGAGCTACGAGCAGTACCTC.

This clonotype was counted only a few times. The chain recombines TRBV28 with TRBJ1-6; D is ambiguous. This CDR3 comprises 11 residues. Germline-derived CDR1 and CDR2 are MDHEN and SYDVKM. The germline V and J ends were trimmed by 6 bases and 7 bases, with 4 bases remaining between them. CDR3 DNA sequence: TGTGCCAGCAGGCAGAATTCACCCCTCCACTTT. Translating it yields CASRQNSPLHF.

The chain employs TRBV7-9 and TRBJ2-4; D is uncertain. V lost 0 bases to trimming and J lost 4 bases, with 4 bases between them. CDR3 size: 13 residues. Germline assignment: CDR1 SEHNR and CDR2 FQNEAQ (reference sequence). CDR3 sequence: CASSLALKNIQYF. In nucleotides, the CDR3 is TGTGCCAGCAGCTTAGCCTTGAAAAACATTCAGTACTTC.

This clonotype was observed at least ten times. The genes are TRBV18 and TRBJ1-5; the D gene is possibly TRBD1 (6 bases). This CDR3 region has 15 residues. Germline CDR1 is KGHSH and CDR2 is LQKENI. V dropped 5 bases and J dropped 4 bases, with 15 bases sitting between them. CDR3 residues: CASSAQGIRNQPQHF. CDR3 bases: TGTGCCAGCTCAGCGCAGGGGATCCGGAATCAGCCCCAGCATTTT. The whole variable domain, remainder taken from reference TRBV18 and TRBJ1-5, is NAGVMQNPRHLVRRRGQEARLRCSPMKGHSHVYWYRQLPEEGLKFMVYLQKENIIDESGMPKERFSAEFPKEGPSILRIQQVVRGDSAAYFCASSAQGIRNQPQHFGDGTRLSIL.

Worth noting for this clonotype: Possible read error: a much larger clone is one base away. V gene TRBV5-1 combines with J gene TRBJ1-3; maybe TRBD1 (5 bases). The length of the CDR3 is 13 residues. Germline V gene sequence: CDR1 SGHRS, CDR2 YFSETQ. The V end lost 7 bases, the J end lost 0 bases, and 8 bases lay between the germline ends. This CDR3 reads CASGAASGNTIYF. For the CDR3, the DNA is TGCGCCAGCGGGGCAGCCTCTGGAAACACCATATATTTT.

This clonotype was counted at least ten times. The V gene is TRBV7-9, the J gene TRBJ1-2, with 9 bases matching TRBD1. With V trimmed by 0 bases and J by 3 bases, 17 bases remained unmatched. Germline CDR1 is SEHNR and CDR2 is FQNEAQ (reference sequence). The CDR3 contains 20 residues. The CDR3 region has the DNA TGTGCCAGCAGCTTAGCCTCTCCGAGGACAGGGGCCATTACGTACTATGGCTACACCTTC. This sequence encodes CASSLASPRTGAITYYGYTF.